This T cell receptor (beta chain) originates from a study of tumor-infiltrating lymphocytes in primary liver carcinoma. About the research overall: Lesions, classed as T1-T3 N0M0, spanned 4.2 to 10 cm across.

V trimming: 2 bases; J trimming: 4 bases; junction bases outside the gene matches: 9. CDR1 is SGHAT, CDR2 FQNNGV, per germline. The CDR3 spans 18 residues. Scientists recovered RNA and DNA together from approximately 20-30 mg of unsorted bulk tissue. The patients, who had chronic HBV infection, were treatment-naive (untreated). Making TCR beta cDNA involved around 510 ng total RNA and a constant-region primer. Construction of TCR beta libraries relied on three successive nested multiplex PCR rounds employing slightly modified ARM-PCR. A C-beta reverse primer and TRBV1-TRBV30 forward primers served in each of the first two PCR rounds, at around 10 cycles apiece. Via MiXCR, TCRdb re-called the multiplex PCR reads, giving one row per CDR3 protein. The table shows fewer than 90,000 distinct CDR3 sequences, with approximately 72% occurring only once. Relative to its sample, this clonotype is large (0.1 to 1%). What it binds is unknown.

Overall study findings and caveats: Tumor-blood pairs (like tumor-adjacent pairs) overlapped less than tumor region pairs did. Significantly larger top-250-clone fractions were found in tumors than in blood (p = 0.039).

The sequence came from a man in his forties or fifties with primary liver carcinoma and hepatitis B virus infection. Sequenced material: liver tumor tissue from sampling region 1. Sample subset: tumor region T1, superior pole. The chain has TRBV11-2 and TRBJ2-7, with 15 bases matching TRBD2. The CDR3 bases are TGTGCCAGCAGCTTATCCGTTGGACTAGCGGGAGGGGGGTACGAGCAGTACTTC. The encoded protein is CASSLSVGLAGGGYEQYF.